The 20 T cell receptor beta chains listed next were all sequenced from one sample in a study of shared clonotypes between healthy human individuals (dated by TCRdb to about 2020). Library construction relied on the immunoSEQ multiplex PCR assay. Imported from immuneACCESS, the table was reduced by TCRdb to in-frame sequences with V and J called. These copies leave out some clones; in studies compared against another copy, an unresolved V gene accounts for under half, and the cause of the remainder is not known. This sample gives about 2,100,000 clones in total; around 93% of them show up just once. Over 1.5% of the sample goes to the ten largest clones. For the CD8 naive samples, CD45RO-negative cells were positively selected for CCR7, yielding a CD45RA+CCR7+ population from which TemRA cells were excluded. Input material: naive CD8+ T cells from PBMCs. The sample's cell subset or site label, decoded: CD45RA+CCR7+. The receptors shown here come from a man aged 18 to 35 in good health. Some clones in this sample may be carry-over from other donors' samples.

The chain couples TRBV7-9 to TRBJ2-4; D is unresolved. Germline assignment: CDR1 SEHNR and CDR2 FQNEAQ (reference sequence). V was clipped by 5 bases and J by 0 bases, with 14 bases between them. This CDR3 is 16 amino acids long. CDR3 amino acids: CASSPVGGRAKNIQYF. DNA for the CDR3: TGTGCCAGCAGCCCGGTGGGCGGAAGAGCCAAAAACATTCAGTACTTC.

This clone was picked up one time. The chain employs TRBV7-9 and TRBJ2-2, with a weak D call TRBD2 (5 bases). Germline-derived CDR1 and CDR2 are SEHNR and FQNEAQ (reference sequence). The CDR3 covers 15 residues. V was trimmed by 4 bases and J by 0 bases, leaving 9 bases between them. The CDR3: CASSSPGTNTGELFF. CDR3 DNA: TGTGCCAGCAGCTCGCCCGGGACGAACACCGGGGAGCTGTTTTTT.

CDR3 nucleotide sequence: TGTGCCAGCAGCCGGACCTTTGATCGTCTGAAACTGTTTTTT. This sequence encodes CASSRTFDRLKLFF. The J gene is TRBJ1-4, the V gene TRBV28; no clear D gene. The CDR3 has 14 amino acids. V shed 6 bases and J shed 11 bases, with 19 bases lying between them. The germline V gene has CDR1 MDHEN and CDR2 SYDVKM.

The chain uses TRBV29-1 and TRBJ2-7, with D perhaps assigned TRBD1 or TRBD2 (5 bases each). CDR3 length equals 14 residues. Germline CDR1 and CDR2: SQVTM and ANQGSEA. V lost 2 bases and J 2 bases, leaving 13 bases between the germline ends. CDR3 DNA sequence: TGCAGCGTTGAAACCCACCGGGGCACCTACGAGCAGTACTTC. This gives the protein CSVETHRGTYEQYF.

The chain recombines TRBV2 with TRBJ2-7, with 13 bases aligning to TRBD2. CDR3 length: 15 amino acids. Germline V CDR1 and CDR2: SNHLY, FYNNEI. The V gene end was trimmed by 6 bases and the J gene end by 6 bases; junction bases not matched to a gene: 8. For the CDR3, the DNA is TGTGCCAGCAGCTCGGGACTAGCGGGGCCTGGCGAGCAGTACTTC. It specifies CASSSGLAGPGEQYF.

The chain links TRBV30 to TRBJ2-5, with D uncertain. This CDR3 region has 13 residues. Germline V gives CDR1 GTSNPN, CDR2 SVGIG (reference sequence). The CDR3 here is CAIGPVADQTQYF. Here the CDR3 DNA reads TGTGCGATAGGCCCAGTCGCGGATCAGACCCAGTACTTC.

The rearrangement uses TRBV10-3 and TRBJ2-6, with 10 bases matching TRBD1. V shed 10 bases, J shed 1 base, and the junction held 13 bases outside the gene matches. The CDR3 is 18 amino acids. CDR1 ENHRY and CDR2 SYGVKD come from the germline V gene. The CDR3 nucleotides read TGTGCCAGTTGGGACCGGGACAGGGGAACATCTGGGGCCAACGTCCTGACTTTC. Translating gives CASWDRDRGTSGANVLTF.

This clone has only one observation. The chain couples TRBV7-9 to TRBJ2-6; D unclear. The CDR3 totals 16 residues. The germline V gene has CDR1 SEHNR and CDR2 FQNEAQ (reference sequence). The V gene lost 6 bases and the J gene lost 0 bases, with 12 bases spanning the gap. CDR3 DNA sequence: TGTGCCAGCAGGTCTTATCCGGTCTCTGGGGCCAACGTCCTGACTTTC. Its protein product is CASRSYPVSGANVLTF.

The chain recombines TRBV28 with TRBJ1-4; TRBD1 matches at 7 bases. V dropped 6 bases and J dropped 4; count of bases not matched to a gene: 5. Germline V gene data show CDR1 as MDHEN and CDR2 as SYDVKM. CDR3 length equals 14 residues. The CDR3 loop reads CASSRDRSNEKLFF. In DNA, the CDR3 is TGTGCCAGCAGCCGGGACAGAAGTAATGAAAAACTGTTTTTT.

The chain uses TRBV27 and TRBJ2-3, with 8 bases that match TRBD1. Germline loops: CDR1 MNHEY, CDR2 SMNVEV (reference sequence). V dropped 6 bases and J dropped 2; count of bases not matched to a gene: 19. The CDR3 is made up of 19 amino acids. The CDR3 region has the DNA TGTGCCAGCAGCCCAATTGTCCCAGGCCGACAGGGGAACACAGATACGCAGTATTTT. Translating it yields CASSPIVPGRQGNTDTQYF.

The J gene is TRBJ1-1, the V gene TRBV5-5; 7 positions agree with TRBD1. This CDR3 is 14 amino acids long. CDR1 and CDR2 from the germline V gene are SGHKS and YYEKEE (reference sequence). V lost 2 bases and J lost 4; bases outside the gene matches: 5. The CDR3: CASSFAGGLTEAFF. In DNA form, the CDR3 reads TGTGCCAGCAGCTTTGCAGGGGGGCTCACTGAAGCTTTCTTT.

The genes are TRBV7-2 and TRBJ2-1; TRBD1 matches at 10 bases. This CDR3 has 17 residues. J gave up 8 bases and V 5 bases, and 15 bases lay outside the gene matches. CDR1 SGHTA and CDR2 FQGNSA come from the germline V gene. CDR3 protein: CASSPRDRGFRGYEQFF. The DNA for the CDR3 is TGTGCCAGCAGCCCACGGGACAGGGGTTTTCGGGGCTATGAGCAGTTCTTC.

The chain couples TRBV6-6 to TRBJ2-7, with a possible D match to TRBD1 (6 bases). The germline gives CDR1 MNHNY, CDR2 SVGAGI (reference sequence). The V end was cut by 3 bases, the J end by 6 bases, with 21 bases between. This CDR3 comprises 16 residues. This CDR3 is CASSYPPRAGDGEQYF. The CDR3 region has the DNA TGTGCCAGCAGTTATCCCCCCCGGGCAGGGGACGGCGAGCAGTACTTC.

Note on this clone: The sample holds other DNA sequences that translate to the same CDR3. The gene calls are TRBV9 and TRBJ2-7; D unresolved. Looked up from germline, CDR1 is SGDLS and CDR2 is YYNGEE. CDR3 length equals 14 residues. V was shortened by 0 bases and J by 2 bases, with 9 bases between the two germline ends. The CDR3 loop reads CASSVDPSPYEQYF. CDR3 sequence (DNA): TGTGCCAGCAGCGTAGATCCCAGCCCCTACGAGCAGTACTTC.

The CDR3 DNA follows: TGCGCCAGCAGCCCTCCGGGGATAGCGGGAGGAAGAACCGGGGAGCTGTTTTTT. Translation gives CASSPPGIAGGRTGELFF. The V gene is TRBV4-3, the J gene TRBJ2-2, with 10 positions matching TRBD2. The J segment lost 5 bases and the V segment lost 4 bases, leaving 13 bases of the junction unmatched. This CDR3 is built from 18 residues. The germline V gene encodes CDR1 LGHNA and CDR2 YSLEER.

The J gene is TRBJ2-7, the V gene TRBV15; the match to TRBD1 covers 7 bases. V was pared by 4 bases and J by 5 bases, with 14 bases of the junction left unmatched. Germline V gene sequence: CDR1 LNHNV, CDR2 YYDKDF (reference sequence). CDR3 length equals 16 residues. The CDR3 protein is CATSTKQITGANEQYF. The DNA for the CDR3 is TGTGCCACCAGCACCAAACAGATTACAGGGGCGAACGAGCAGTACTTC.

The J gene is TRBJ2-3, the V gene TRBV18; TRBD1 is a possible D gene (7 bases). Germline lookup yields CDR1 KGHSH and CDR2 LQKENI. V lost 0 bases and J 5 bases, leaving 18 bases between the germline ends. There are 17 residues in the CDR3. The CDR3 region has the DNA TGTGCCAGCTCACCACCGTTTGACAGGGAGGAAAAAGATACGCAGTATTTT. Translated, it gives CASSPPFDREEKDTQYF.

The CDR3 nucleotides are TGTGCCAGCAGCTTTGGTAGCGGGGCGGATTTTTCCACCGGGGAGCTGTTTTTT. Translation: CASSFGSGADFSTGELFF. The chain has TRBV7-2 and TRBJ2-2; 8 bases are shared with TRBD2. Per germline, CDR1 SGHTA and CDR2 FQGNSA. V lost 3 bases to trimming and J lost 4 bases; unmatched junction nucleotides: 13. The CDR3 contains 18 residues.

This chain joins TRBV10-3 and TRBJ1-1; TRBD1 aligns across 7 bases. The CDR3 extends over 16 amino acids. V gave up 3 bases and J gave up 1 base; unmatched junction bases: 8. The V gene's germline CDR1 is ENHRY and CDR2 SYGVKD. The DNA of the CDR3 is TGTGCCATCAGTGACTTGTCCGGGACAGCGAACACTGAAGCTTTCTTT. Its translation is CAISDLSGTANTEAFF.

CDR3 sequence: CASSRRTGSRETQYF. CDR3 bases: TGTGCCAGCAGCCGCAGGACAGGTTCGCGAGAGACCCAGTACTTC. V usage is TRBV9 and J usage is TRBJ2-5; 7 bases map to TRBD1. The CDR3 consists of 15 residues. Germline-derived CDR1 and CDR2 are SGDLS and YYNGEE. With 4 bases clipped from V and 4 bases from J, the junction kept 10 bases outside the gene matches.